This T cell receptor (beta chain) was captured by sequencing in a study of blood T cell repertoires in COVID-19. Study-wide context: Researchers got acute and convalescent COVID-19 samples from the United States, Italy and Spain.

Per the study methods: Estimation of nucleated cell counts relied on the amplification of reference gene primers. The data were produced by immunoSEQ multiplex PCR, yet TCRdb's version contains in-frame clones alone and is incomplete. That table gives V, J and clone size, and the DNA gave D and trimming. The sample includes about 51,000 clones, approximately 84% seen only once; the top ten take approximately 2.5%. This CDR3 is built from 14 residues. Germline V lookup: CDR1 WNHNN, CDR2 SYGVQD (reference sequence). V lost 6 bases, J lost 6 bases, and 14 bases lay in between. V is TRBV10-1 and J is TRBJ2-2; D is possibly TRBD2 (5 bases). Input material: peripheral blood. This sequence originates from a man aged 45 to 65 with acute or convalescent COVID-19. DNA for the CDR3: TGCGCCAGCAGCGCGGGCCGGTTGGCCGGGGAGCTGTTTTTT. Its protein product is CASSAGRLAGELFF.